One sample yielded the 8 T cell receptor beta chains listed below, sequenced in a study of coeliac disease. TCRdb's table, derived via immunoSEQ multiplex PCR, lists solely in-frame clones and lacks some. The sample lists roughly 8,000 clones, 50% to 70% seen once, with approximately 9.4% in the top ten. Specimen: intraepithelial lymphocytes from the gut. All receptors derive from a woman aged 55-69 years with celiac disease.

The chain carries TRBV5-4 and TRBJ2-6; 7 nucleotides match TRBD1. The CDR3 totals 15 residues. V trimming: 4 bases; J trimming: 0 bases; junction bases outside the gene matches: 1. CDR1 and CDR2 (germline): SGHNT, YYREEE (reference sequence). The CDR3 DNA sequence: TGTGCCAGCAGCCACAGGGGCTCTGGGGCCAACGTCCTGACTTTC. It specifies CASSHRGSGANVLTF.

The chain links TRBV6-5 to TRBJ1-6; unclear D gene. The CDR3 sequence is 15 residues long. V was trimmed by 6 bases and J by 1 base, leaving 10 bases between them. The germline CDR1 and CDR2 sequences are MNHEY and SVGAGI. The CDR3 protein is CASRRGSSYNSPLHF. Here the CDR3 DNA reads TGTGCCAGCAGGAGAGGGAGTTCCTATAATTCACCCCTCCACTTT.

Details on this clone: Other nucleotide sequences in the sample specify the same CDR3. The chain links TRBV9 to TRBJ2-5, with TRBD2 identical over 10 bases. This CDR3 spans 16 amino acids. The J segment lost 2 bases and the V segment lost 3 bases, leaving 7 bases of the junction unmatched. The germline gives CDR1 SGDLS, CDR2 YYNGEE. This chain's CDR3 is CASSEGVAGGQETQYF. The CDR3, as DNA: TGTGCCAGCAGCGAGGGGGTAGCGGGGGGACAAGAGACCCAGTACTTC.

This CDR3 is CASTWNTGELFF. For the CDR3, the DNA is TGTGCCAGCACCTGGAACACCGGGGAGCTGTTTTTT. The V gene is TRBV6-6, the J gene TRBJ2-2; D uncertain. The CDR3 consists of 12 residues. CDR1 and CDR2 (germline): MNHNY, SVGAGI (reference sequence). The germline V and J ends were trimmed by 7 bases and 1 base, with 4 bases remaining between them.

The V and J genes are TRBV6-4 and TRBJ1-2; TRBD1 matches at 8 bases. Germline loops: CDR1 MRHNA, CDR2 SNTAGT. The CDR3 length is 18 residues. Unmatched junction bases numbered 15, after V lost 3 bases and J lost 3 bases. CDR3 DNA sequence: TGTGCCAGCAGTGAATTCCCAGGGGGCGACCTTGGGGACTATGGCTACACCTTC. This sequence encodes CASSEFPGGDLGDYGYTF.

V usage is TRBV10-3 and J usage is TRBJ1-6; D remains unclear. V was trimmed by 7 bases and J by 8 bases, leaving 9 bases between them. This CDR3 contains 12 residues. CDR1 and CDR2 from the germline V gene are ENHRY and SYGVKD. In DNA, the CDR3 is TGTGCCATCACCGATGGAGATTCACCCCTCCACTTT. This translates into CAITDGDSPLHF.

The V and J genes are TRBV28 and TRBJ2-1; maybe TRBD2 (5 bases). CDR3 length: 14 amino acids. Looked up from germline, CDR1 is MDHEN and CDR2 is SYDVKM. The V gene lost 6 bases and the J gene lost 0 bases, with 9 bases spanning the gap. CDR3 DNA: TGTGCCAGCAGGGATACTAGCTCCTACAATGAGCAGTTCTTC. It is translated as CASRDTSSYNEQFF.

The chain combines TRBV5-1 with TRBJ1-4; 7 nucleotides agree with TRBD1. CDR1 is SGHRS, CDR2 YFSETQ, per germline. Unmatched junction bases numbered 10, after V lost 4 bases and J lost 4 bases. The CDR3 contains 16 residues. CDR3 coding DNA: TGCGCCAGCAGCGGAACTGCCGGGACAGTTAATGAAAAACTGTTTTTT. Translation: CASSGTAGTVNEKLFF. Based on the CDR3 plus reference TRBV5-1 and TRBJ1-4, the full variable domain is KAGVTQTPRYLIKTRGQQVTLSCSPISGHRSVSWYQQTPGQGLQFLFEYFSETQRNKGNFPGRFSGRQFSNSRSEMNVSTLELGDSALYLCASSGTAGTVNEKLFFGSGTQLSVL.